These 2 T cell receptor beta chains came from one sample sequenced in a study of T cells in Graves' hyperthyroidism and ophthalmopathy. The source material, RNA transcripts, was used to amplify TCR beta CDR3 regions. First-round RT-PCR of the TCR CDR3 relied on the HTBI primer set. MiXCR, run by TCRdb on the multiplex PCR reads, gives a single entry per CDR3 protein. The sample yields approximately 420,000 distinct CDR3 sequences, roughly 13% seen once. Sequenced: blood. Source of these receptors: a young woman with Graves' hyperthyroidism.

In its sample, this clonotype was seen many times. This chain links TRBV11-2 with TRBJ1-1; D remains unclear. V shed 0 bases and J shed 1 base, with 6 bases lying between them. In germline, CDR1 is SGHAT, CDR2 FQNNGV. This CDR3 is 14 amino acids long. The CDR3 region has the DNA TGTGCCAGCAGCTTAGATTTCTCGAACACTGAAGCTTTCTTT. It codes for CASSLDFSNTEAFF. Full variable domain (outside the CDR3, taken from reference TRBV11-2 and TRBJ1-1): EAGVAQSPRYKIIEKRQSVAFWCNPISGHATLYWYQQILGQGPKLLIQFQNNGVVDDSQLPKDRFSAERLKGVDSTLKIQPAKLEDSAVYLCASSLDFSNTEAFFGQGTRLTVV.

In its sample, this clonotype was seen many times. The CDR3 protein is CASSYSAGVSEDTQYF. In DNA, the CDR3 is TGTGCCAGCAGTTACTCAGCGGGAGTGTCAGAAGATACGCAGTATTTT. This chain links TRBV6-2 or TRBV6-3 with TRBJ2-3; 8 bases are shared with TRBD2. The J segment lost 5 bases and the V segment lost 0 bases, leaving 7 bases of the junction unmatched. From germline, CDR1 is MNHEY and CDR2 SVGEGT. The CDR3 runs 16 residues.